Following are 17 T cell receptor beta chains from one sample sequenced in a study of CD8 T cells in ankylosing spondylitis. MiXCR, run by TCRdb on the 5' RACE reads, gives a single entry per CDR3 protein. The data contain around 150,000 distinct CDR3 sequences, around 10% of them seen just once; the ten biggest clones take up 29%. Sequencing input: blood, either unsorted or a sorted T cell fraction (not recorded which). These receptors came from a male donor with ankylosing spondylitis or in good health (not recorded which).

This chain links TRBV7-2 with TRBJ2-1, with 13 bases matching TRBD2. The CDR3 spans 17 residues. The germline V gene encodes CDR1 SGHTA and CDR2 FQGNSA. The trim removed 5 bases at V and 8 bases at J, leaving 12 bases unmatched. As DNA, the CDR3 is TGTGCCAGCAGCCCCTGGACTAGCGGGGGCGAGGGGGATGAGCAGTTCTTC. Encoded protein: CASSPWTSGGEGDEQFF.

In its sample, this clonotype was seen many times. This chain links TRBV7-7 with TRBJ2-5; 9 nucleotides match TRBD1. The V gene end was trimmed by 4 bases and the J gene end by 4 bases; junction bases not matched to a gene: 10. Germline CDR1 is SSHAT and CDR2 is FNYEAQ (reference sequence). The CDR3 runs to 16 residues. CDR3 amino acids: CASSSKGGQGAETQYF. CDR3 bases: TGTGCCAGCAGCTCGAAGGGGGGACAGGGTGCAGAGACCCAGTACTTC.

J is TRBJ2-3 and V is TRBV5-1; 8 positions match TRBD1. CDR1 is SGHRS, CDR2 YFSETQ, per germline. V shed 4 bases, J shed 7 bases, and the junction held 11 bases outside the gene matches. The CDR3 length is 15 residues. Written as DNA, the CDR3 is TGCGCCAGCAGCCAACCGACAGGGGAGATAAATACGCAGTATTTT. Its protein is CASSQPTGEINTQYF.

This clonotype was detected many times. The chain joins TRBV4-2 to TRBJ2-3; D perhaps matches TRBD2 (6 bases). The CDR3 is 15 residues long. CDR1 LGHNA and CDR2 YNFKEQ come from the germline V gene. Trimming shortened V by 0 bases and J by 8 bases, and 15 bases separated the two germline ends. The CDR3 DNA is TGTGCCAGCAGCCAAGATCCTAGGCTTAGCGGTACGCAGTATTTT. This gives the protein CASSQDPRLSGTQYF.

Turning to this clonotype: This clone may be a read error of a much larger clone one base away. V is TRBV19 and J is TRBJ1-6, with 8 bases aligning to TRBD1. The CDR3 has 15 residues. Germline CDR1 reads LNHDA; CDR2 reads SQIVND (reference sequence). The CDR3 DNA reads TGTGCCAGTTCCTCCGTCCGGGACAGGAATTCACCCTTCCACTTT. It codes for CASSSVRDRNSPFHF.

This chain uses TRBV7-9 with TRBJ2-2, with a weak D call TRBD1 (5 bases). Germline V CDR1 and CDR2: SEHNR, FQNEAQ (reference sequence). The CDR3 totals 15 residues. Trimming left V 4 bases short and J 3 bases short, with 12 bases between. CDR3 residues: CASSSWAGHTGELFF. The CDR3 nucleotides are TGTGCCAGCAGCTCGTGGGCAGGGCACACCGGGGAGCTGTTTTTT.

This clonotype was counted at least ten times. The CDR3 spells CASSYSGGAYDTQYF. The CDR3 coding sequence is TGTGCCAGCAGTTACTCTGGGGGGGCATACGATACGCAGTATTTT. This chain links TRBV6-5 with TRBJ2-3, with D possibly being TRBD2 (7 bases). Trimming stripped 0 bases from V and 6 bases from J, with 13 bases between. The CDR3 is made up of 15 amino acids. Germline V gene data show CDR1 as MNHEY and CDR2 as SVGAGI.

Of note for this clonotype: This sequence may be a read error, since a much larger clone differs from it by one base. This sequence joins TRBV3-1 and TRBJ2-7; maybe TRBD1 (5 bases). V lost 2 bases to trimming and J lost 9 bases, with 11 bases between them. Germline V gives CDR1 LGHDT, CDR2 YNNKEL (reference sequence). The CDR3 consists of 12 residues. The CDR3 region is CASSQRGNAQYF. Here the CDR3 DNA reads TGTGCCAGCAGCCAAAGGGGAAACGCGCAGTACTTC.

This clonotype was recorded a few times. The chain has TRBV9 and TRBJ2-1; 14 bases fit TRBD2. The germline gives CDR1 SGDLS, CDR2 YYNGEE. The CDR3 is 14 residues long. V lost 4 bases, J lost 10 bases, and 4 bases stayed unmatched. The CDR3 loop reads CASSLGLAGVEQFF. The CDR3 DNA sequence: TGTGCCAGCAGCCTGGGACTAGCGGGAGTCGAGCAGTTCTTC.

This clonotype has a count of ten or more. The CDR3 nucleotides are TGTGCCAGCAGTCTCCGGGACAGGGATAATCAGCCCCAGCATTTT. Its protein is CASSLRDRDNQPQHF. This rearrangement joins TRBV12-3 or TRBV12-4 to TRBJ1-5; TRBD1 matches 9 bases. The trim removed 5 bases at V and 4 bases at J, leaving 6 bases unmatched. CDR3 size: 15 residues.

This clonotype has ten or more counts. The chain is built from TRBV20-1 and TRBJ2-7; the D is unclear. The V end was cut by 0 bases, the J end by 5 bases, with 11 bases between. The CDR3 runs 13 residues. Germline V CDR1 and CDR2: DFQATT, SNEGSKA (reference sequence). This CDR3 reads CSARDDSYHEQYF. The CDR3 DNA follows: TGCAGTGCTAGAGATGATTCTTACCACGAGCAGTACTTC.

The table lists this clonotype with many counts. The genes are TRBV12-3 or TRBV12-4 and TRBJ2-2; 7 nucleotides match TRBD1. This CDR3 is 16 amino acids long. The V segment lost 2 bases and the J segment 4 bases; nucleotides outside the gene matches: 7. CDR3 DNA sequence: TGTGCCAGCAGTTTACCGACCCCAGGGGGCACCGGGGAGCTGTTTTTT. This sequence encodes CASSLPTPGGTGELFF.

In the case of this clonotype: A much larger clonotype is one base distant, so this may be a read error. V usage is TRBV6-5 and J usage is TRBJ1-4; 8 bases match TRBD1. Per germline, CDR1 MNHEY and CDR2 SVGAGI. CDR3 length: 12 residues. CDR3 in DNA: TGTACCAAGGACAGGGACAATGAAAAACTGTTTTTT. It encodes CTKDRDNEKLFF.

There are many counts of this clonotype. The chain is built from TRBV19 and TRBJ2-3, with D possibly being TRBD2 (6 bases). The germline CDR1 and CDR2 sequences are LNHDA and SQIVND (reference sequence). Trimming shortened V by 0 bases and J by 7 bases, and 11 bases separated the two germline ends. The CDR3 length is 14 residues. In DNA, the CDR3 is TGTGCCAGTAGTATAGATAGCGGAGGCAATACGCAGTATTTT. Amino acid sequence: CASSIDSGGNTQYF.

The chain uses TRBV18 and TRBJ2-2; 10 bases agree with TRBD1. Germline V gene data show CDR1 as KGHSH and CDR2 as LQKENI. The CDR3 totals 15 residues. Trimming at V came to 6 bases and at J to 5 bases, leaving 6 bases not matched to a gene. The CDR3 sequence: CASSTRQGATGELFF. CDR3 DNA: TGTGCCAGCTCGACGAGACAGGGGGCAACCGGGGAGCTGTTTTTT.

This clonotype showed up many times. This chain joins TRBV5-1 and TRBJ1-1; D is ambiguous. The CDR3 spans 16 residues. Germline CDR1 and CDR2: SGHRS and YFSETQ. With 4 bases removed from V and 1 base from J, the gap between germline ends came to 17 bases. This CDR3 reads CASSPTPESWNTEAFF. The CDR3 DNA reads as TGCGCCAGCAGCCCTACCCCGGAAAGTTGGAACACTGAAGCTTTCTTT.

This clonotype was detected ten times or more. CDR3 sequence reads: CASSLSQPKDSNQPQHF. CDR3 DNA: TGTGCCAGCAGTTTATCCCAACCAAAGGACAGTAATCAGCCCCAGCATTTT. The rearrangement joins TRBV27 to TRBJ1-5, with D maybe TRBD1 (6 bases). Trimming left V 0 bases short and J 4 bases short, with 16 bases between. Germline V gives CDR1 MNHEY, CDR2 SMNVEV (reference sequence). The CDR3 totals 17 residues.